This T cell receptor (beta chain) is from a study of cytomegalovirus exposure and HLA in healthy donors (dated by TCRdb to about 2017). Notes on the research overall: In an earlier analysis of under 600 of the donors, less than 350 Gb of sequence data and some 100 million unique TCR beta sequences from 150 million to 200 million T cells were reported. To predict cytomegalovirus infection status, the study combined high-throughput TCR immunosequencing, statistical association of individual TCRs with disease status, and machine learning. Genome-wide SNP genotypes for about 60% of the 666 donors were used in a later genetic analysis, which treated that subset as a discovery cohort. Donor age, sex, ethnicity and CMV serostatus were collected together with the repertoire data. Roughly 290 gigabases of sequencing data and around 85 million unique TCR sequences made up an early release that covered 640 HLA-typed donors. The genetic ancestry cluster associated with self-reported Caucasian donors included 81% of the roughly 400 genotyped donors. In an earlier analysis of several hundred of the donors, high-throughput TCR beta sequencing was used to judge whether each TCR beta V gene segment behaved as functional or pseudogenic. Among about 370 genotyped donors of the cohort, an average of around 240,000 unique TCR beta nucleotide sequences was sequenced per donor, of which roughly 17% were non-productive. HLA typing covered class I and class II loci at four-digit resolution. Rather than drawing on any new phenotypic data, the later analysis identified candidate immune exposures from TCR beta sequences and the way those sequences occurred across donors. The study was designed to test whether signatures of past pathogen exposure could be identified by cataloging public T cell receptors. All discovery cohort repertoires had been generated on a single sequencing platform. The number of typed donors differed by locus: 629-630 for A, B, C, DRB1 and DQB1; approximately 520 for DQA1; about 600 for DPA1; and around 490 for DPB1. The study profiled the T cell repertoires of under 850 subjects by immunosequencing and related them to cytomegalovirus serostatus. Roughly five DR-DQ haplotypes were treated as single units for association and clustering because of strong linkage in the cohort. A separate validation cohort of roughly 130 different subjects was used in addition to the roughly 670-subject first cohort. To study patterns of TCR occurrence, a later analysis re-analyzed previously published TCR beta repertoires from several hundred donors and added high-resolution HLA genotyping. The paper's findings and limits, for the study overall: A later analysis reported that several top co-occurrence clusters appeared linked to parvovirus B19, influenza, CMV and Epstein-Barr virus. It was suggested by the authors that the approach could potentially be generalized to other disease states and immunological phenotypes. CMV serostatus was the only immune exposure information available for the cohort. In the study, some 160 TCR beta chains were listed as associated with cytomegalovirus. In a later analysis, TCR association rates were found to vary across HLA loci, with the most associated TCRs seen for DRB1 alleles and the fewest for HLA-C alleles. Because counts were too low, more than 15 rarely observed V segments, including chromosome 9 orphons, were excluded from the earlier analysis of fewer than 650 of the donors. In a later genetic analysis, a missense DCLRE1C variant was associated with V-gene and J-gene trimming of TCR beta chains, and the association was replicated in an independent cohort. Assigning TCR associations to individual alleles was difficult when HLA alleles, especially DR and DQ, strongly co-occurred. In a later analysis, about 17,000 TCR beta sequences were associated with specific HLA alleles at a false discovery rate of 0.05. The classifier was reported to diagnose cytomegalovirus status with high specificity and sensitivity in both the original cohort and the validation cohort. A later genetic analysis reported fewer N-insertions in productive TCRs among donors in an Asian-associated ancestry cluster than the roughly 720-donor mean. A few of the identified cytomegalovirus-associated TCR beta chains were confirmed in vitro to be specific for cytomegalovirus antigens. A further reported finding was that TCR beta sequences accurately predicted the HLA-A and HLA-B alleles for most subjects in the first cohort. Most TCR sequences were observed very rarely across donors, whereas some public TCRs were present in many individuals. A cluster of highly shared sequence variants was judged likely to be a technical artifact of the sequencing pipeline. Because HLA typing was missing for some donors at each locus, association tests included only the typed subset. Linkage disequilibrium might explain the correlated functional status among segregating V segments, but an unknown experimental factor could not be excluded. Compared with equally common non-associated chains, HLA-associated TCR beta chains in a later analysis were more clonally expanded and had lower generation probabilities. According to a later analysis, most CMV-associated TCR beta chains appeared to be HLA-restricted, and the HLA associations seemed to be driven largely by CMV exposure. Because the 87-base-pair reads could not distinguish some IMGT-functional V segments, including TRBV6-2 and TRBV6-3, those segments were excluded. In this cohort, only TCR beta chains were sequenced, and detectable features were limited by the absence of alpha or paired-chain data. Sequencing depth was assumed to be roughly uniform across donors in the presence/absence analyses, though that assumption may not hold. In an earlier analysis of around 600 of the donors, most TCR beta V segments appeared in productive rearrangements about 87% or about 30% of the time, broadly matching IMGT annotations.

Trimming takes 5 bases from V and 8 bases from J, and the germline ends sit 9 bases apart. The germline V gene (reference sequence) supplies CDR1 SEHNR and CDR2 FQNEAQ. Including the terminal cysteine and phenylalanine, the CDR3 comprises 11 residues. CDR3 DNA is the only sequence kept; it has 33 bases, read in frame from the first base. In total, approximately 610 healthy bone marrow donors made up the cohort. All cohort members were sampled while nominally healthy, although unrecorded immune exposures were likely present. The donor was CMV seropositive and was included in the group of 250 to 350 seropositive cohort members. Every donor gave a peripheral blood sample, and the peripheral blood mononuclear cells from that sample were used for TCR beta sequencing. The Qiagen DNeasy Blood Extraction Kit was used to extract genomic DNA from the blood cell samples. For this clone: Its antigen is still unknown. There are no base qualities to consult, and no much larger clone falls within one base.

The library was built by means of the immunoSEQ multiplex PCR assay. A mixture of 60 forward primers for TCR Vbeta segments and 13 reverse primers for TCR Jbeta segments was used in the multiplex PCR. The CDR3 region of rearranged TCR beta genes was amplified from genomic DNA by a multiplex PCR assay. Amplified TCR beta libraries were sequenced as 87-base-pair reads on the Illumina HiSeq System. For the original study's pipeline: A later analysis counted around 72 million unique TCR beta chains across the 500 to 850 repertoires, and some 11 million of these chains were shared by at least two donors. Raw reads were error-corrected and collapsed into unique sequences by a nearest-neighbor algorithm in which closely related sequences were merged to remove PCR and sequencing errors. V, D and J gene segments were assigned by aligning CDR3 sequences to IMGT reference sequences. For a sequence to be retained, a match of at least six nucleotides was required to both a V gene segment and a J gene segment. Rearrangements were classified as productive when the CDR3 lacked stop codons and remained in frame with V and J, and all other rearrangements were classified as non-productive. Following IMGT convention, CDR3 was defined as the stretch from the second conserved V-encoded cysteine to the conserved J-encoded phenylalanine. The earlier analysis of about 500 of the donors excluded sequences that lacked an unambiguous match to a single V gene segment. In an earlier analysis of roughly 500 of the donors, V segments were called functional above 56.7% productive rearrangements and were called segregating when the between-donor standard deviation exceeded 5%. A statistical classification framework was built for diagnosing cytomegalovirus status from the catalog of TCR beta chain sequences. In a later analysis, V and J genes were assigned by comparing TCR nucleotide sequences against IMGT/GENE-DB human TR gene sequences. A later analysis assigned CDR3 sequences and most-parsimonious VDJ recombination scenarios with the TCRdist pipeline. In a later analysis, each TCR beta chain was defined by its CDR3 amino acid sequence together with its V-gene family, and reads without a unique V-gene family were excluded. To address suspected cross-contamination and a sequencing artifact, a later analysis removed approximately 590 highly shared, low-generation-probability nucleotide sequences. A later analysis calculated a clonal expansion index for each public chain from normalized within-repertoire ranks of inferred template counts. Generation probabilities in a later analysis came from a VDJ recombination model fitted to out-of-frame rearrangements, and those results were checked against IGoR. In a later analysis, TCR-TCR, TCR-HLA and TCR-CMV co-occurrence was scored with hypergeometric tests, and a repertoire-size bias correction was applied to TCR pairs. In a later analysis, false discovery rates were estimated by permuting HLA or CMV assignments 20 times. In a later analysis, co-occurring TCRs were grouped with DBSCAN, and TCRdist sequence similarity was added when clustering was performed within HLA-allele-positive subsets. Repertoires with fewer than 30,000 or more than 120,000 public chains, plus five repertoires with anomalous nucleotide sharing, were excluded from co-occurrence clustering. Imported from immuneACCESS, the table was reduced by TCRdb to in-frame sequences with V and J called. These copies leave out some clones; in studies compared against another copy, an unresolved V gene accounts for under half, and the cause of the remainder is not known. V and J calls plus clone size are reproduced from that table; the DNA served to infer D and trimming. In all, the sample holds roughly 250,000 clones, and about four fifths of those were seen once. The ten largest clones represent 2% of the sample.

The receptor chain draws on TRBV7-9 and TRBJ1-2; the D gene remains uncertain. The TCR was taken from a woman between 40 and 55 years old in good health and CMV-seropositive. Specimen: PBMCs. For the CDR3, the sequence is CASSPLPGYTF. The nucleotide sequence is TGTGCCAGCAGCCCTCTACCGGGCTACACCTTC.